This TCR beta chain was sequenced for a study of T cell responses to AZD1222 COVID-19 vaccine. CDR1 is MDHEN, CDR2 SYDVKM, per germline. This CDR3 has 14 amino acids. V dropped 3 bases and J dropped 7; count of bases not matched to a gene: 5. Only in-frame clones appear in the TCRdb table, and some are missing; sequencing was by immunoSEQ multiplex PCR. The sample lists over 130,000 clones, more than 85% occurring once. The specimen was peripheral blood, collected 28 days after the second AZD1222 dose. The receptor was derived from an adult who received the AZD1222 COVID-19 vaccine. The chain links TRBV28 to TRBJ1-1, with TRBD1 matching 10 bases. The CDR3 loop reads CASSFDRGRIEAFF. The CDR3 DNA reads as TGTGCCAGCAGTTTTGACAGGGGGCGCATTGAAGCTTTCTTT.